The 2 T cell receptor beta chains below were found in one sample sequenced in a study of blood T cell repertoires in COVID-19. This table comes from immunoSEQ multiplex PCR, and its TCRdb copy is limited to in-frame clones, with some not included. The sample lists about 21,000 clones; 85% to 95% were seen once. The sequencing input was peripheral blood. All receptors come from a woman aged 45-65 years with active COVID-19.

DNA of the CDR3: TGTGCCAGCAGCGTAGGGCCGAATGAAAAACTGTTTTTT. Its protein is CASSVGPNEKLFF. This chain links TRBV9 with TRBJ1-4; D gene uncertain. The CDR3 is 13 amino acids. The V end was cut by 0 bases, the J end by 5 bases, with 5 bases between. Per the germline V gene, CDR1 is SGDLS and CDR2 is YYNGEE.

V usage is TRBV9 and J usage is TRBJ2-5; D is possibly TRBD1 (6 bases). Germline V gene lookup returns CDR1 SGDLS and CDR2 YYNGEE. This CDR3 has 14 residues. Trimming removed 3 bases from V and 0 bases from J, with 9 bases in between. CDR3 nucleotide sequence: TGTGCCAGCAGCGGGAGGACAGACCAAGAGACCCAGTACTTC. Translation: CASSGRTDQETQYF.